One sample yielded the 4 T cell receptor beta chains listed below, sequenced in a study of control samples from healthy donors and cancer patients. Clones were sequenced by immunoSEQ multiplex PCR, and TCRdb holds only the in-frame ones, with some missing. Here the sample spans 120,000 to 150,000 clones, approximately 94% being singletons. The specimen sequenced was blood. All receptors come from a man between 18 and 29 years old in good health.

The V call is TRBV15, the J call TRBJ1-2; D possibly corresponds to TRBD1 (5 bases). CDR1 LNHNV and CDR2 YYDKDF come from the germline V gene (reference sequence). This CDR3 contains 13 residues. The germline V and J ends were trimmed by 2 bases and 4 bases, with 8 bases remaining between them. Here the CDR3 reads CATSRQGAYGYTF. The CDR3 DNA reads TGTGCCACCAGCAGACAGGGAGCCTATGGCTACACCTTC.

The chain's CDR3 is CASSHHRASGNQETQYF. CDR3 bases: TGCGCCAGCAGCCACCACCGGGCTAGCGGGAACCAAGAGACCCAGTACTTC. The rearrangement links TRBV4-3 to TRBJ2-5; 9 bases match TRBD2. Per germline, CDR1 LGHNA and CDR2 YSLEER. The CDR3 loop spans 17 amino acids. V dropped 3 bases and J dropped 0; count of bases not matched to a gene: 8.

The chain links TRBV4-1 to TRBJ1-4; the D gene is possibly TRBD1 (5 bases). With 4 bases removed from V and 0 bases from J, the gap between germline ends came to 9 bases. Per the germline V gene, CDR1 is MGHRA and CDR2 is YSYEKL. CDR3 length equals 15 residues. The CDR3 spells CASSPTAATNEKLFF. The CDR3 DNA follows: TGCGCCAGCAGCCCGACAGCGGCAACTAATGAAAAACTGTTTTTT.

This chain uses TRBV11-1 with TRBJ2-1; D unresolved. Trimming stripped 0 bases from V and 7 bases from J, with 10 bases between. This CDR3 comprises 14 residues. Germline CDR1 SGHAT, CDR2 FQDESV (reference sequence). The CDR3 DNA is TGTGCCAGCAGCTTAGCTCCTACTAAGAATGAGCAGTTCTTC. Residues: CASSLAPTKNEQFF. Filled out from reference TRBV11-1 and TRBJ2-1, the complete variable domain reads EAEVAQSPRYKITEKSQAVAFWCDPISGHATLYWYRQILGQGPELLVQFQDESVVDDSQLPKDRFSAERLKGVDSTLKIQPAELGDSAMYLCASSLAPTKNEQFFGPGTRLTVL.